These T cell receptor beta chains were read from a single sample in a study of blood T cell repertoires in COVID-19. Assay: immunoSEQ multiplex PCR; the TCRdb copy retains only in-frame clones and omits some. Of fewer than 120,000 clones listed, 76% are singletons. The specimen was peripheral blood. The receptor source for this set is a woman older than 75 with acute or convalescent COVID-19. CDR3s include the opening cysteine and the closing phenylalanine or tryptophan. Only part of the rows carry a size: once, few, many, or a class if the clone is expanded.

v_gene	j_gene	abundance	CDR3aa
TRBV24-1	TRBJ2-1	NA	CATRAGTLGFDEQFF
TRBV28	TRBJ1-1	NA	CASSLISVTEAFF
TRBV18	TRBJ1-1	NA	CASSPTARGDTEAFF
TRBV6-5	TRBJ1-2	NA	CASSYSPSSGGGYTF
TRBV19	TRBJ2-7	once	CASSIAWTNYEQYF
TRBV7-9	TRBJ1-6	NA	CASSLIGGRGYSPLHF
TRBV5-8	TRBJ1-4	once	CASSLGGTENEKLFF
TRBV11-1	TRBJ2-2	NA	CASSRRRTSGTGELFF
TRBV30	TRBJ1-1	NA	CAWSVGSGVGRAFF
TRBV7-8	TRBJ2-7	NA	CASSLEHRTYEQYF
TRBV3-1/TRBV3-2	TRBJ2-7	few	CASSPGLEREQYF
TRBV30	TRBJ1-5	NA	CAWSKGQRLQPQHF
TRBV5-1	TRBJ2-5	NA	CASGSTSGEETQYF
TRBV10-2	TRBJ2-7	NA	CASSAAQGAYEQYF
TRBV6-4	TRBJ1-2	NA	CASSHNRAGGYGYTF
TRBV5-8	TRBJ1-4	few	CASSYLNLKLFF
TRBV10-2	TRBJ1-4	NA	CASSESLGGRDYEKLFF
TRBV2	TRBJ2-2	NA	CASSERQGSIGELFF
TRBV7-8	TRBJ1-2	NA	CASSPRQGAGYGYTF
TRBV5-1	TRBJ2-2	NA	CASNSGAGYNTGELFF
TRBV18	TRBJ2-1	NA	CASSPFYDNEQFF
TRBV6-2/TRBV6-3	TRBJ2-1	NA	CASSFLAGGRNEQFF
TRBV5-1	TRBJ1-1	NA	CASSTGQNTEAFF
TRBV4-2	TRBJ2-3	NA	CASSPEKITSGSMSTDTQYF
TRBV18	TRBJ1-6	NA	CASSRTQGRNSPLHF
TRBV7-2	TRBJ2-3	NA	CAETPGLEIDTQYF
TRBV6-5	TRBJ2-7	NA	CASSYSVQGADEQYF
TRBV5-1	TRBJ1-1	once	CASSLRPGQGAWEAFF
TRBV7-2	TRBJ2-1	NA	CASSLHGRASSGRNEQFF
TRBV2	TRBJ1-6	NA	CASSQTRGPLHF
TRBV5-1	TRBJ1-1	NA	CASSLDSMNTEAFF
TRBV19	TRBJ1-2	NA	CASSRQGLTNYGYTF
TRBV11-1	TRBJ2-4	few	CASSFLAGGPENIQYF